Listed below are T cell receptor beta chains from one sample, sequenced in a study of Ad26.COV2.S vaccination and SARS-CoV-2 variants. The repertoire was sequenced with immunoSEQ multiplex PCR; TCRdb's copy has only in-frame clones and lacks some. The data show about 350,000 clones, approximately 86% seen once. The source was peripheral blood, collected in a trial of Ad26.COV2.S vaccine versus placebo. These receptors all stem from a person aged 18 to 65 who received the Ad26.COV2.S COVID-19 vaccine or a placebo. The CDR3 runs from the conserved cysteine through the conserved F or W. Fields, in order: J gene, D gene, clone size, V gene, CDR3 DNA, CDR3 protein. D genes are given only for firm matches. Some rows mark clone size as missing; the rest say once, few, many or name a class of expanded clone.

j_gene: TRBJ2-7
d_gene: TRBD2
abundance: NA
v_gene: TRBV25-1
CDR3nt: TGTGCCAGCAGTGGGACCCTGGGCAGGGAGGGTTACGAGCAGTACTTC
CDR3aa: CASSGTLGREGYEQYF

j_gene: TRBJ2-3
d_gene: NA
abundance: few
v_gene: TRBV6-1
CDR3nt: TGTGCCAGCAGTGTAGCGGATACGCAGTATTTT
CDR3aa: CASSVADTQYF

j_gene: TRBJ1-2
d_gene: NA
abundance: NA
v_gene: TRBV10-3
CDR3nt: TGTGCCATCAGTGAGAAACGGCGTGGGGGACGTGACTATGGCTACACCTTC
CDR3aa: CAISEKRRGGRDYGYTF

j_gene: TRBJ2-5
d_gene: NA
abundance: NA
v_gene: TRBV5-1
CDR3nt: TGCGCCAGCAGCTTGGAAAGGGACAACCAGGAGACCCAGTACTTC
CDR3aa: CASSLERDNQETQYF

j_gene: TRBJ1-6
d_gene: NA
abundance: NA
v_gene: TRBV7-2
CDR3nt: TGTGCCAGCAGCTTTCAATTCCCCTATAATTCACCCCTCCACTTT
CDR3aa: CASSFQFPYNSPLHF

j_gene: TRBJ2-5
d_gene: NA
abundance: NA
v_gene: TRBV3-1/TRBV3-2
CDR3nt: TGTGCCAGCAGCCAGCAAGAGACCCAGTACTTC
CDR3aa: CASSQQETQYF

j_gene: TRBJ1-2
d_gene: NA
abundance: NA
v_gene: TRBV6-5
CDR3nt: TGTGCCAGCAGCTCAACAGGCTATGGCTACACCTTC
CDR3aa: CASSSTGYGYTF

j_gene: TRBJ2-1
d_gene: TRBD2
abundance: NA
v_gene: TRBV6-2/TRBV6-3
CDR3nt: TGTGCCAGCAGTTCCCCAGCTAGCGGGAGCTATGAGCAGTTCTTC
CDR3aa: CASSSPASGSYEQFF

j_gene: TRBJ2-7
d_gene: NA
abundance: NA
v_gene: TRBV2
CDR3nt: TGTGCCAGCAGCGGACGAGGTCGCTCATACGAGCAGTACTTC
CDR3aa: CASSGRGRSYEQYF

j_gene: TRBJ2-6
d_gene: NA
abundance: NA
v_gene: TRBV19
CDR3nt: TGTGCCAGTAGTATGAGGGGCAGATCCTCTGGGGCCAACGTCCTGACTTTC
CDR3aa: CASSMRGRSSGANVLTF

j_gene: TRBJ2-3
d_gene: TRBD1
abundance: NA
v_gene: TRBV4-3
CDR3nt: TGCGCCAGCAGCCAAGACTTACAGGGGGCGGCAGATACGCAGTATTTT
CDR3aa: CASSQDLQGAADTQYF

j_gene: TRBJ1-4
d_gene: NA
abundance: NA
v_gene: TRBV13
CDR3nt: TGTGCCAGCAGTCAAGGGCCCACCCCCGGGACTAATGAAAAACTGTTTTTT
CDR3aa: CASSQGPTPGTNEKLFF

j_gene: TRBJ1-1
d_gene: NA
abundance: NA
v_gene: TRBV28
CDR3nt: TGTGCCAGCAGTTCTATGGGGACTTTTGATTTTATGAACACTGAAGCTTTCTTT
CDR3aa: CASSSMGTFDFMNTEAFF

j_gene: TRBJ1-2
d_gene: NA
abundance: NA
v_gene: TRBV7-2
CDR3nt: TGTGCCAGCAGCTCCCAAGCAGGGGTCCCTGGCTACACCTTC
CDR3aa: CASSSQAGVPGYTF

j_gene: TRBJ2-7
d_gene: NA
abundance: NA
v_gene: TRBV7-2
CDR3nt: TGTGCCAGCAGCTCAGAGCGGTTCGGGAACGAGCAGTACTTC
CDR3aa: CASSSERFGNEQYF

j_gene: TRBJ1-5
d_gene: TRBD1
abundance: NA
v_gene: TRBV7-2
CDR3nt: TGTGCCAGCAGCTCGAACAGGGGCGGTAGCAATCAGCCCCAGCATTTT
CDR3aa: CASSSNRGGSNQPQHF

j_gene: TRBJ1-4
d_gene: NA
abundance: NA
v_gene: TRBV5-1
CDR3nt: TGCGCCAGTTCCTTACAGGAGAGTACAACTAATGAAAAACTGTTTTTT
CDR3aa: CASSLQESTTNEKLFF

j_gene: TRBJ1-4
d_gene: TRBD1
abundance: once
v_gene: TRBV28
CDR3nt: TGTGCCAGCATTGACAGGGTTGGAAAACTGTTTTTT
CDR3aa: CASIDRVGKLFF

j_gene: TRBJ2-5
d_gene: TRBD1
abundance: many
v_gene: TRBV19
CDR3nt: TGTGCCAGTAGTATAGGGTTGCGACAGGGCGGTGAGACCCAGTACTTC
CDR3aa: CASSIGLRQGGETQYF

j_gene: TRBJ2-1
d_gene: TRBD1
abundance: once
v_gene: TRBV9
CDR3nt: TGTGCCAGCAGCATCCGGGACAGGGGGCCCAATGAGCAGTTCTTC
CDR3aa: CASSIRDRGPNEQFF

j_gene: TRBJ2-7
d_gene: TRBD1
abundance: NA
v_gene: TRBV5-6
CDR3nt: TGTGCCAGCAGCCGCGACAGGGGGTACGAGCAGTACTTC
CDR3aa: CASSRDRGYEQYF

j_gene: TRBJ2-2
d_gene: NA
abundance: NA
v_gene: TRBV19
CDR3nt: TGTGCCAGTAGCCGTACGGGGGAGCTGTTTTTT
CDR3aa: CASSRTGELFF

j_gene: TRBJ2-7
d_gene: NA
abundance: NA
v_gene: TRBV6-5
CDR3nt: TGTGCCAGCAGTTACTCGTACAGGGTCCACGAGCAGTACTTC
CDR3aa: CASSYSYRVHEQYF

j_gene: TRBJ2-3
d_gene: NA
abundance: NA
v_gene: TRBV18
CDR3nt: TGTGCCAGCTCACTCCTTGGTCCCCCAGATACGCAGTATTTT
CDR3aa: CASSLLGPPDTQYF

j_gene: TRBJ1-1
d_gene: NA
abundance: NA
v_gene: TRBV7-8
CDR3nt: TGTGCCAGCATCGGTGGGGGGAACACTGAAGCTTTCTTT
CDR3aa: CASIGGGNTEAFF

j_gene: TRBJ2-1
d_gene: NA
abundance: once
v_gene: TRBV7-9
CDR3nt: TGTGCCAGCAGCTTACACCCTAGGCAGGGCTACTACAATGAGCAGTTCTTC
CDR3aa: CASSLHPRQGYYNEQFF

j_gene: TRBJ2-7
d_gene: NA
abundance: NA
v_gene: TRBV28
CDR3nt: TGTGCCAGCAGGCCGGGCCCAAGGGACTACGAGCAGTACTTC
CDR3aa: CASRPGPRDYEQYF

j_gene: TRBJ2-3
d_gene: NA
abundance: few
v_gene: TRBV9
CDR3nt: TGTGCCAGCAGCGTAAAAGGTAGCAAGACAGATACGCAGTATTTT
CDR3aa: CASSVKGSKTDTQYF

j_gene: TRBJ1-6
d_gene: NA
abundance: NA
v_gene: TRBV27
CDR3nt: TGTGCCAGCAGTTTATGGGTGGGGCAGGGAGGGAATTCACCCCTCCACTTT
CDR3aa: CASSLWVGQGGNSPLHF

j_gene: TRBJ1-2
d_gene: TRBD1
abundance: NA
v_gene: TRBV7-2
CDR3nt: TGTGCCAGCAGCCAGGCCGACAGGGCTACCTTC
CDR3aa: CASSQADRATF

j_gene: TRBJ2-3
d_gene: NA
abundance: NA
v_gene: TRBV11-2
CDR3nt: TGTGCCAGCAGCTTAGGTGTGGGGGATACGCAGTATTTT
CDR3aa: CASSLGVGDTQYF

j_gene: TRBJ2-3
d_gene: TRBD2
abundance: NA
v_gene: TRBV5-6
CDR3nt: TGTGCCAGCAGCCGGACTAGCGGGAGTCTGAATACGCAGTATTTT
CDR3aa: CASSRTSGSLNTQYF

j_gene: TRBJ2-1
d_gene: NA
abundance: NA
v_gene: TRBV6-5
CDR3nt: TGTGCCAGCCGTTTGGGGACCAGGGGATACAATGAGCAGTTCTTC
CDR3aa: CASRLGTRGYNEQFF

j_gene: TRBJ2-1
d_gene: TRBD2
abundance: NA
v_gene: TRBV27
CDR3nt: TGTGCCAGCAGTTTCGGGGGGGCCTTCAATGAGCAGTTCTTC
CDR3aa: CASSFGGAFNEQFF

j_gene: TRBJ2-5
d_gene: NA
abundance: NA
v_gene: TRBV27
CDR3nt: TGTGCCAGCAGTTTCGACCCTCTAGAACCTCAAGAGACCCAGTACTTC
CDR3aa: CASSFDPLEPQETQYF

j_gene: TRBJ2-5
d_gene: TRBD1
abundance: NA
v_gene: TRBV19
CDR3nt: TGTGCCAGTAGCCGGACAGGGGGTGGTGAGACCCAGTACTTC
CDR3aa: CASSRTGGGETQYF

j_gene: TRBJ2-2
d_gene: TRBD2
abundance: NA
v_gene: TRBV3-1/TRBV3-2
CDR3nt: TGTGCCAGCAGCCAGGGACTAGCGAACACCGGGGAGCTGTTTTTT
CDR3aa: CASSQGLANTGELFF

j_gene: TRBJ2-7
d_gene: TRBD2
abundance: NA
v_gene: TRBV7-3
CDR3nt: TGTGCCAGCAGCTTGTGGCGGGAGGACAGCTACGAGCAGTACTTC
CDR3aa: CASSLWREDSYEQYF

j_gene: TRBJ1-1
d_gene: NA
abundance: NA
v_gene: TRBV6-5
CDR3nt: TGTGCCAGCACTGTGACAGTGAACACTGAAGCTTTCTTT
CDR3aa: CASTVTVNTEAFF

j_gene: TRBJ2-1
d_gene: TRBD1
abundance: NA
v_gene: TRBV7-9
CDR3nt: TGTGCCAGCAGCCCCCCGACAGGGCCTGAGCAGTTCTTC
CDR3aa: CASSPPTGPEQFF

j_gene: TRBJ2-2
d_gene: NA
abundance: NA
v_gene: TRBV5-1
CDR3nt: TGCGCCAGCAGCTTGGAGTTACAGGGGAACACCGGGGAGCTGTTTTTT
CDR3aa: CASSLELQGNTGELFF

j_gene: TRBJ2-7
d_gene: NA
abundance: NA
v_gene: TRBV19
CDR3nt: TGTGCCAGTAGTATGGGGCCAGGTACCTACGAGCAGTACTTC
CDR3aa: CASSMGPGTYEQYF

j_gene: TRBJ2-3
d_gene: TRBD1
abundance: few
v_gene: TRBV24-1
CDR3nt: TGTGCCACCAGTGACCCCCGGGGACAGGGCCACTTTACAGATACGCAGTATTTT
CDR3aa: CATSDPRGQGHFTDTQYF

j_gene: TRBJ1-4
d_gene: TRBD1
abundance: NA
v_gene: TRBV7-2
CDR3nt: TGTGCCAGCAGCTTAGCGATCGGGGACAGGAGGGTTTTT
CDR3aa: CASSLAIGDRRVF

j_gene: TRBJ1-1
d_gene: NA
abundance: NA
v_gene: TRBV6-7
CDR3nt: TGTGCCAGCAGTTATTACGGGGCTCAGACTGAAGCTTTCTTT
CDR3aa: CASSYYGAQTEAFF

j_gene: TRBJ1-1
d_gene: TRBD1
abundance: few
v_gene: TRBV28
CDR3nt: TGTGCCAGCAGTTTATCCAGGACAGGGGTCCTCTTGAACACTGAAGCTTTCTTT
CDR3aa: CASSLSRTGVLLNTEAFF

j_gene: TRBJ2-2
d_gene: TRBD1
abundance: NA
v_gene: TRBV5-1
CDR3nt: TGCGCCAGCAGCTTAACAGGGGGGTCGAACACCGGGGAGCTGTTTTTT
CDR3aa: CASSLTGGSNTGELFF

j_gene: TRBJ1-4
d_gene: NA
abundance: few
v_gene: TRBV12-2
CDR3nt: TGTGCAAGTCGCTTAGATAGGGCAGAGTTTCTACCAGTGGGAGATGAAAAACTGTTTTTT
CDR3aa: CASRLDRAEFLPVGDEKLFF

j_gene: TRBJ1-6
d_gene: NA
abundance: NA
v_gene: TRBV7-2
CDR3nt: TGTGCCAGCAGCCCCCCGGACTTGGTACATAATTCACCCCTCCACTTT
CDR3aa: CASSPPDLVHNSPLHF

j_gene: TRBJ2-1
d_gene: TRBD2
abundance: NA
v_gene: TRBV2
CDR3nt: TGTGCCAGCAGTCTGGGGAGGGACAATGAGCAGTTCTTC
CDR3aa: CASSLGRDNEQFF

j_gene: TRBJ2-5
d_gene: NA
abundance: NA
v_gene: TRBV4-1
CDR3nt: TGCGCCAGCAGCCAAGATTATTATGCGGGACAAGAGACCCAGTACTTC
CDR3aa: CASSQDYYAGQETQYF

j_gene: TRBJ1-6
d_gene: NA
abundance: NA
v_gene: TRBV7-9
CDR3nt: TGTGCCAGCAGCCCAATGGGGAGGGTCCCCCCCTATAATTCACCCCTCCACTTT
CDR3aa: CASSPMGRVPPYNSPLHF

j_gene: TRBJ2-1
d_gene: TRBD2
abundance: NA
v_gene: TRBV19
CDR3nt: TGTGCCAGTAGTAAGCAGCGGGGGGAGTACAATGAGCAGTTCTTC
CDR3aa: CASSKQRGEYNEQFF

j_gene: TRBJ2-5
d_gene: NA
abundance: NA
v_gene: TRBV29-1
CDR3nt: TGCAGCGTATCTACCGGGAGCCTCCAAGAGACCCAGTACTTC
CDR3aa: CSVSTGSLQETQYF